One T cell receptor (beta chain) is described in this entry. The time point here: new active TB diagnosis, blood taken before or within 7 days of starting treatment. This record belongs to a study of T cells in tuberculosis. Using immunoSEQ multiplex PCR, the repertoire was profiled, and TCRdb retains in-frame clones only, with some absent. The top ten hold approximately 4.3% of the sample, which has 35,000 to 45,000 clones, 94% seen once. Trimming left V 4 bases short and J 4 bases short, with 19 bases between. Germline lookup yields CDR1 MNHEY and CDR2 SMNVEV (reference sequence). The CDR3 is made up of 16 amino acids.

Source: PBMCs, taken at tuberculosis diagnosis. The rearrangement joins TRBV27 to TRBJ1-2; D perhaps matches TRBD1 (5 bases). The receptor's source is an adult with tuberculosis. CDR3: CASSSGEGPSFYGYTF. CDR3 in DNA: TGTGCCAGCAGTTCGGGAGAGGGACCCAGTTTCTATGGCTACACCTTC.